This TCR beta chain derives from a study of cytomegalovirus exposure and HLA in healthy donors (dated by TCRdb to 2016 to 2017). About the investigation overall: In an earlier analysis of 450 to 750 of the donors, about 270 Gb of sequence data and roughly 100 million unique TCR beta sequences from roughly 190 million T cells were reported. An early release that covered several hundred HLA-typed donors contained approximately 320 gigabases of sequencing data and tens of millions of unique TCR sequences. Of the roughly 390 genotyped donors, 80% to 90% were placed in the genetic ancestry cluster associated with self-reported Caucasian donors. The aim of the study was to test whether cataloging public T cell receptors could identify signatures of past pathogen exposure. Using immunosequencing, the study profiled T cell repertoires from 666 subjects and related those repertoires to cytomegalovirus serostatus. In addition to the first cohort of 500 to 850 subjects, a separate validation cohort of under 150 different subjects was used. High-throughput TCR immunosequencing, statistical association of individual TCRs with disease status, and machine learning were combined to predict cytomegalovirus infection status. To study patterns of TCR occurrence, a later analysis re-analyzed previously published TCR beta repertoires from several hundred donors and added high-resolution HLA genotyping. Rather than using new phenotypic data, the later analysis identified candidate immune exposures from TCR beta sequences and from how often those sequences occurred across donors. An earlier analysis of 500 to 650 of the donors applied high-throughput TCR beta sequencing to assess whether each TCR beta V gene segment acted as functional or pseudogenic. Donor age, sex, ethnicity and CMV serostatus were compiled alongside the repertoire data. A later genetic analysis used genome-wide SNP genotypes for about three fifths of the 666 donors, treating that subset as a discovery cohort. All discovery cohort repertoires had been generated using a single sequencing platform. HLA typing included class I and class II loci at four-digit resolution. Typing coverage varied by locus: roughly 629-640 donors for A, B, C, DRB1 and DQB1; approximately 520 for DQA1; nearly 610 for DPA1; around 450 for DPB1. Because of strong linkage in the cohort, five DR-DQ haplotypes were treated as single units for association and clustering. Among some 410 genotyped donors of the cohort, an average of 235,054 unique TCR beta nucleotide sequences were sequenced per donor, around 20% of them non-productive. Findings and caveats that apply to the study as a whole: According to a later analysis, most CMV-associated TCR beta chains appeared to be HLA-restricted, and the HLA associations seemed to be driven largely by CMV exposure. According to a later genetic analysis, donors in an Asian-associated ancestry cluster had fewer N-insertions in productive TCRs than the approximately 700-donor mean. Because counts were too low, seventeen rarely observed V segments, including chromosome 9 orphons, were excluded from the earlier analysis of 587 of the donors. Correlated functional status among segregating V segments might be attributable to linkage disequilibrium, but an unknown experimental factor could not be ruled out. An earlier analysis of some 590 of the donors showed that most TCR beta V segments appeared in productive rearrangements either about 87% or about 30% of the time, which broadly matched IMGT annotations. In a later analysis, HLA-associated TCR beta chains showed more clonal expansion and lower generation probabilities than non-associated chains that were equally common. HLA typing was unavailable for some donors at each locus, so association tests used only the typed subset. Sequencing depth was assumed to be roughly uniform across donors in the presence/absence analyses, though that assumption may not hold. According to a later analysis, TCR association rates differed among HLA loci, with DRB1 alleles showing the most associated TCRs and HLA-C alleles showing the fewest. For the cohort, immune exposure information was limited to CMV serostatus. A later genetic analysis associated a missense DCLRE1C variant with V-gene and J-gene trimming of TCR beta chains, and an independent cohort replicated the association. A total of fewer than 200 TCR beta chains were listed by the study as associated with cytomegalovirus. A further reported finding was that TCR beta sequences accurately predicted the HLA-A and HLA-B alleles for most subjects in the first cohort. A few of the identified cytomegalovirus-associated TCR beta chains were confirmed in vitro to be specific for cytomegalovirus antigens. According to the authors, the approach could potentially be generalized to other disease states and immunological phenotypes. Some IMGT-functional V segments, including TRBV6-2 and TRBV6-3, could not be told apart with the 87-base-pair reads, so those segments were excluded. In a later analysis, several top co-occurrence clusters were reported to appear linked to parvovirus B19, influenza, CMV and Epstein-Barr virus. In both the original and validation cohorts, the classifier was reported to diagnose cytomegalovirus status with high specificity and sensitivity. A later analysis associated about 16,000 TCR beta sequences with specific HLA alleles at a false discovery rate of 0.05. A group of highly shared sequence variants was considered likely to be a technical artifact of the sequencing pipeline. Strong co-occurrence of HLA alleles, especially DR and DQ, made assigning TCR associations to individual alleles difficult. Only TCR beta chains were sequenced in this cohort, and the absence of alpha or paired-chain data limited detectable features. Most TCR sequences were seen in very few donors, while some public TCRs were found in many individuals.

The cohort was made up of 666 healthy bone marrow donors. All cohort members were sampled while nominally healthy, although unrecorded immune exposures were likely present. The donor tested CMV seronegative and was one of the 352 seronegative cohort members. A peripheral blood sample was provided by each donor, and peripheral blood mononuclear cells were used for TCR beta sequencing. Genomic DNA extraction from the blood cell samples was performed with the Qiagen DNeasy Blood Extraction Kit. From its cysteine to its phenylalanine, the CDR3 spans 14 amino acids. Of all the DNA, just the CDR3 is kept, 42 bases in frame from base 1. CDR1 and CDR2 were assigned from the germline V gene as MNHEY and SVGAGI. Trimming costs V 6 bases and J 0 bases, and their ends lie 11 bases apart. A note on this clone: Its cognate antigen has yet to be identified. No clone much larger than this one lies a single base away; base qualities are absent.

Libraries were constructed by the immunoSEQ multiplex PCR assay. For the multiplex PCR, a mixture combining 60 forward primers for TCR Vbeta segments and 13 reverse primers for TCR Jbeta segments was used. The CDR3 region of rearranged TCR beta genes was amplified from genomic DNA with a multiplex PCR assay. Amplified TCR beta libraries were sequenced as 87-base-pair reads on the Illumina HiSeq System. Turning to the authors' computational methods: A later analysis counted approximately 84 million unique TCR beta chains across the 670 or so repertoires, and 10 million to 12 million of these chains were shared by at least two donors. To remove PCR and sequencing errors, raw reads were error-corrected and collapsed into unique sequences using a nearest-neighbor algorithm that merged closely related sequences. CDR3 sequences were aligned to IMGT reference sequences to assign V, D and J gene segments. For a sequence to be retained, a match of at least six nucleotides was required to both a V gene segment and a J gene segment. Rearrangements were called productive when the CDR3 lacked stop codons and stayed in frame with V and J; all others were non-productive. CDR3 was defined by IMGT convention, running from the second conserved V-encoded cysteine to the conserved J-encoded phenylalanine. Sequences without an unambiguous match to a single V gene segment were excluded from the earlier analysis of almost 600 of the donors. In an earlier analysis of about 590 of the donors, a V segment was called functional when productive rearrangements were above 56.7%, and segregating when the standard deviation between donors exceeded 5%. A statistical classification framework was built to diagnose cytomegalovirus status from the catalog of TCR beta chain sequences. V and J gene assignment, in a later analysis, came from comparing TCR nucleotide sequences with IMGT/GENE-DB human TR gene sequences. In a later analysis, CDR3 sequences and most-parsimonious VDJ recombination scenarios were assigned using the TCRdist pipeline. In a later analysis, each TCR beta chain was defined by its CDR3 amino acid sequence together with its V-gene family, and reads without a unique V-gene family were excluded. To address suspected cross-contamination and a sequencing artifact, a later analysis removed 450 to 700 highly shared, low-generation-probability nucleotide sequences. For each public chain, a later analysis derived a clonal expansion index from normalized ranks of inferred template counts within each repertoire. In a later analysis, generation probabilities were computed using a VDJ recombination model fitted to out-of-frame rearrangements, and the results were checked against IGoR. Hypergeometric tests were used in a later analysis to score TCR-TCR, TCR-HLA and TCR-CMV co-occurrence, with a repertoire-size bias correction applied to the TCR pairs. In a later analysis, false discovery rates were estimated by permuting HLA or CMV assignments 20 times. In a later analysis, co-occurring TCRs were grouped using DBSCAN, and TCRdist sequence similarity was added for clustering within HLA-allele-positive subsets. Repertoires with fewer than 30,000 or more than 120,000 public chains were left out of co-occurrence clustering, as were five repertoires with anomalous nucleotide sharing. This immuneACCESS table, as held by TCRdb, lists in-frame sequences with V and J called but not all clones. Of the missing ones, under half trace to an unresolved V gene in checked studies; the others have no known cause. The V and J calls and clone size come from that table; D and trimming were worked out from the DNA. In all, the sample holds over 75,000 clones, and roughly three quarters of those were seen once. The top ten hold about 0.79% of the sample.

The sequence derives from a woman aged 55-70 years in good health and CMV-seronegative. The specimen was PBMCs. Recombination joined TRBV6-5 with TRBJ1-1, with the D gene call left open. The CDR3: CASSLTMLNTEAFF. The nucleotide sequence reads as follows: TGTGCCAGCAGCCTGACAATGCTGAACACTGAAGCTTTCTTT.